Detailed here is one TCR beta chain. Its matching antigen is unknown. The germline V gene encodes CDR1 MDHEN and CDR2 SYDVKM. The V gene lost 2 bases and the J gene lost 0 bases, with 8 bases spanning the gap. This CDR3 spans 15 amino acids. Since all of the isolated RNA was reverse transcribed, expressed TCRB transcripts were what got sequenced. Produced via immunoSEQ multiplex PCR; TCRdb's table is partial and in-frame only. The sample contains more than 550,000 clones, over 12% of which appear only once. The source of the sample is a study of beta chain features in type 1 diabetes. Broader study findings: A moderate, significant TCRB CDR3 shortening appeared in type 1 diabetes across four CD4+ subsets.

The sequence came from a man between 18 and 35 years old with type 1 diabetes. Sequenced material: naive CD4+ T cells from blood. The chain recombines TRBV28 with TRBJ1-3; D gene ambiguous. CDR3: CASSLPGHSGNTIYF. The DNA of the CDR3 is TGTGCCAGCAGTTTACCAGGCCACTCTGGAAACACCATATATTTT.